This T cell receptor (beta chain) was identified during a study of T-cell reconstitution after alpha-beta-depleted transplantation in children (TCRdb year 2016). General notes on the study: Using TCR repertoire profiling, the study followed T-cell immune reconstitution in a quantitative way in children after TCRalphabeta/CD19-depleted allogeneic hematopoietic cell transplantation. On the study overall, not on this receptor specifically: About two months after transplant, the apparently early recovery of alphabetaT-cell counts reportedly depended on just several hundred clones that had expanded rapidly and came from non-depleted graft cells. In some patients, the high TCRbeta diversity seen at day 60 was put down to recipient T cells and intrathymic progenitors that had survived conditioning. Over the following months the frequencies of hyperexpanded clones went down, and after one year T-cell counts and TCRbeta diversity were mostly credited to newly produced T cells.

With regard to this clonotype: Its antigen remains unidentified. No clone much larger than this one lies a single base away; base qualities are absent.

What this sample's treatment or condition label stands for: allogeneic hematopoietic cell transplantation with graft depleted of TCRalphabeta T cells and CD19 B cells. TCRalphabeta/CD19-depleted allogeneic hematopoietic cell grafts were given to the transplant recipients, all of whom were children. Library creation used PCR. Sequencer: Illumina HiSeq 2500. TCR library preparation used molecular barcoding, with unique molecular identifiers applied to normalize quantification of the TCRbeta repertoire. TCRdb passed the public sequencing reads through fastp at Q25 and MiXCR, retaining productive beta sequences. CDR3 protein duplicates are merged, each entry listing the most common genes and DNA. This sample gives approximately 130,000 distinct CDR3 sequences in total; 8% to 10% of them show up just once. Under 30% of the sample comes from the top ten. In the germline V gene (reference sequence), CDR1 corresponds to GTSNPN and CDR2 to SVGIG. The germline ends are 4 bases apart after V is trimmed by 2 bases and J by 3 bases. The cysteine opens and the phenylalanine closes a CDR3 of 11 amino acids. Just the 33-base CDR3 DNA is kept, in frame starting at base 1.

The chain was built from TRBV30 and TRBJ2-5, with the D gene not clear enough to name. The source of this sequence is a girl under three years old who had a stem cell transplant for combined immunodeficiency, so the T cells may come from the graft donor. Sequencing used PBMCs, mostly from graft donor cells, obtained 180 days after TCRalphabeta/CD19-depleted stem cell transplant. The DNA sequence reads TGTGCCTGGAGTCCAAAAGAGACCCAGTACTTC. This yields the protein CAWSPKETQYF. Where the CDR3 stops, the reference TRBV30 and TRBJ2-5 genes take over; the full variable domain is SQTIHQWPATLVQPVGSPLSLECTVEGTSNPNLYWYRQAAGRGLQLLFYSVGIGQISSEVPQNLSASRPQDRQFILSSKKLLLSDSGFYLCAWSPKETQYFGPGTRLLVL.